These 13 T cell receptor beta chains share one sample of origin, sequenced in a study of metastatic and nonmetastatic thyroid tumors. TCRdb re-called the PCR reads via MiXCR. Of about 15,000 clones in the sample, 25% to 35% were seen once. Patients were all untreated before their thyroid surgery. The sequencing sample was made of tumor tissue. The receptors derive from a female donor with papillary thyroid cancer or a benign thyroid nodule (not recorded which). Some clones in this sample may be carry-over from other donors' samples.

The V and J genes are TRBV19 and TRBJ2-4; 8 bases are a match to TRBD1. CDR1 and CDR2 from the germline V gene are LNHDA and SQIVND (reference sequence). The CDR3 runs to 17 residues. Trimming removed 6 bases from V and 1 base from J; junction bases left unmatched: 11. The CDR3 bases are TGTGCCAGTAGCACAAGACAGGGGAGCTCTGCCAAAAACATTCAGTACTTC. It translates to CASSTRQGSSAKNIQYF.

This clone was seen many times. The rearrangement joins TRBV5-1 to TRBJ2-1; TRBD1 is a possible D gene (5 bases). Germline V gene lookup returns CDR1 SGHRS and CDR2 YFSETQ. Trimming shortened V by 5 bases and J by 7 bases, and 19 bases separated the two germline ends. The CDR3 covers 15 residues. CDR3 sequence reads: CASRVETAGRNEQFF. CDR3 DNA: TGCGCCAGCAGAGTCGAGACAGCAGGTCGGAATGAGCAGTTCTTC. The full variable domain, in which reference TRBV5-1 and TRBJ2-1 provide the parts outside the CDR3, is KAGVTQTPRYLIKTRGQQVTLSCSPISGHRSVSWYQQTPGQGLQFLFEYFSETQRNKGNFPGRFSGRQFSNSRSEMNVSTLELGDSALYLCASRVETAGRNEQFFGPGTRLTVL.

By frequency in the sample, this clone is medium-sized. The gene calls are TRBV5-1 and TRBJ1-1, with D possibly TRBD1 on 6 matching bases. Trimming took off 0 bases at V and 3 bases at J, with 6 bases between the two ends. The CDR3 contains 13 residues. The V gene's germline CDR1 is SGHRS and CDR2 YFSETQ. For the CDR3, the DNA is TGCGCCAGCAGCTTGGACAGGGACACTGAAGCTTTCTTT. As protein: CASSLDRDTEAFF.

This clone has a count of ten or more. V gene TRBV30 combines with J gene TRBJ1-3; D possibly corresponds to TRBD1 (5 bases). Looked up from germline, CDR1 is GTSNPN and CDR2 is SVGIG (reference sequence). Trimming removed 0 bases from V and 3 bases from J, with 6 bases in between. CDR3 length: 13 amino acids. The CDR3 nucleotides are TGTGCCTGGAGTGTAGGGGTTGGAAACACCATATATTTT. This sequence encodes CAWSVGVGNTIYF.

The chain couples TRBV4-2 to TRBJ2-3, with TRBD2 identical over 12 bases. V shed 1 base and J 0 bases; nucleotides not matched to a gene: 2. Germline V gene lookup returns CDR1 LGHNA and CDR2 YNFKEQ. CDR3 size: 17 residues. CDR3 in DNA: TGTGCCAGCAGCCAAGCACTAGCGGGAGGAAGCACAGATACGCAGTATTTT. This codes for CASSQALAGGSTDTQYF.

This clone was counted at least ten times. Given a much more abundant clone one base away, this may be a read error. Other nucleotide sequences from this sample produce the same CDR3. The chain is built from TRBV10-2 and TRBJ2-5; D is tentatively TRBD1 or TRBD2 (5 bases each). Germline V gene lookup returns CDR1 WSHSY and CDR2 SAAADI. Trimming stripped 2 bases from V and 4 bases from J, with 17 bases between. This CDR3 is 16 amino acids long. The CDR3: CASSEGGGTLGETQYF. The CDR3 region has the DNA TGCGCCAGCAGTGAGGGCGGTGGGACCCTTGGAGAGACCCAGTACTTC.

This clone is medium-sized by share. The chain's CDR3 is CASSEGAGGPLYTQYF. The CDR3 DNA reads TGTGCCAGCAGTGAAGGAGCGGGAGGCCCCCTTTATACGCAGTATTTT. The chain combines TRBV2 with TRBJ2-3; 9 bases match TRBD2. In germline, CDR1 is SNHLY, CDR2 FYNNEI. This CDR3 spans 16 amino acids. The ends lost 1 base at V and 7 bases at J; junction bases unmatched: 9.

This clone was found many times. The chain is built from TRBV14 and TRBJ1-4; D is ambiguous. CDR3 length: 14 residues. Germline lookup yields CDR1 SGHDN and CDR2 FVKESK. V lost 1 base and J lost 5, with 8 bases in between. The CDR3 reads CASSQAGPNEKLFF. The CDR3, as DNA: TGTGCCAGCAGCCAAGCTGGACCAAATGAAAAACTGTTTTTT.

The table lists this clone with a few counts. V gene TRBV2 combines with J gene TRBJ2-7; no clear D gene. The CDR3 has 11 residues. Germline CDR1 reads SNHLY; CDR2 reads FYNNEI. The germline V and J ends were trimmed by 5 bases and 5 bases, with 7 bases remaining between them. CDR3 nucleotides: TGTGCCAGCAGTCACGTTGACGAGCAGTACTTC. It specifies CASSHVDEQYF.

The chain joins TRBV5-1 to TRBJ2-3, with D perhaps given as TRBD1 or TRBD2 (5 bases each). The CDR3 loop spans 14 amino acids. V dropped 2 bases and J dropped 1 base, with 8 bases sitting between them. In germline, CDR1 is SGHRS, CDR2 YFSETQ. CDR3 DNA: TGCGCCAGCAGCTTTCTGGGGGGCACAGATACGCAGTATTTT. This sequence encodes CASSFLGGTDTQYF. The variable domain in full, completed from reference TRBV5-1 and TRBJ2-3, reads KAGVTQTPRYLIKTRGQQVTLSCSPISGHRSVSWYQQTPGQGLQFLFEYFSETQRNKGNFPGRFSGRQFSNSRSEMNVSTLELGDSALYLCASSFLGGTDTQYFGPGTRLTVL.

This clone was counted only a few times. The rearrangement joins TRBV6-2 or TRBV6-3 to TRBJ1-5; D is possibly TRBD1 (5 bases). Germline CDR1 reads MNHEY; CDR2 reads SVGEGT. With 4 bases removed from V and 5 bases from J, the gap between germline ends came to 12 bases. CDR3 length: 14 amino acids. The chain's CDR3 is CASSSPGLYQPQHF. As DNA, the CDR3 is TGTGCCAGCAGTTCCCCAGGGCTATATCAGCCCCAGCATTTT.

This clone was recorded at least ten times. The chain joins TRBV3-1 to TRBJ2-5; maybe TRBD1 (5 bases). V was trimmed by 1 base and J by 4 bases, leaving 19 bases between them. Germline V lookup: CDR1 LGHDT, CDR2 YNNKEL (reference sequence). This CDR3 has 17 amino acids. The CDR3 is CASSQGPGKMRGETQYF. Here the CDR3 DNA reads TGTGCCAGCAGCCAAGGACCAGGGAAAATGCGTGGAGAGACCCAGTACTTC.

With respect to this clone: This could be a read error, since a much larger clone is one nucleotide away. V and J are TRBV28 and TRBJ2-1, with TRBD1 matching over 11 bases. The CDR3 covers 15 residues. Per the germline V gene, CDR1 is MDHEN and CDR2 is SYDVKM. In DNA form, the CDR3 reads TGTGCCTGCAGCTGGACAGGGGGCGGGGGGAGTGAGCAGTTCTTC. This sequence encodes CACSWTGGGGSEQFF.